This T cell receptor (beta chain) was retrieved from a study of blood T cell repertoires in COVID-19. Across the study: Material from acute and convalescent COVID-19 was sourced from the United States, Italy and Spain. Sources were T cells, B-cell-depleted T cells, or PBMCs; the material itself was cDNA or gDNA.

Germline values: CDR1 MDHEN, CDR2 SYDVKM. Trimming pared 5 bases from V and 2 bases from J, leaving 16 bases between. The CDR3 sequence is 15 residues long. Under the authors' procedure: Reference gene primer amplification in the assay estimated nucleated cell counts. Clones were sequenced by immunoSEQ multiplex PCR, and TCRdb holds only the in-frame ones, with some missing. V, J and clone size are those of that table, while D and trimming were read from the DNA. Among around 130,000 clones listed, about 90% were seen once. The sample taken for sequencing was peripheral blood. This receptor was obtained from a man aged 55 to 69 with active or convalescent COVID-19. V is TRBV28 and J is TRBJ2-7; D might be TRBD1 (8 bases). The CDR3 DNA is TGTGCCAGCAGTACAACACAGGGGGGGACCTACGAGCAGTACTTC. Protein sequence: CASSTTQGGTYEQYF.